Following are 27 T cell receptor beta chains from one sample sequenced in a study of blood T cells in healthy people across ages (dated by TCRdb to the mid-2010s). The library was made by 5' RACE. Sequencing was performed on an Illumina HiSeq 2500. A second roughly 6 to 12 cycle PCR used a sample-barcoded 5' primer and a J-beta primer mix. TCRdb itself trimmed the public reads at Q25 with fastp, ran MiXCR and retained productive beta chains. Identical CDR3 proteins give one entry, which carries the most common genes and DNA. The table for this sample lists some 1.4 million distinct CDR3 sequences; around 39% of them were counted only once. 7.9% of the sample is held by the ten biggest clonotypes. What was sequenced was blood. Receptors were obtained from a woman under 30 in good health.

This chain uses TRBV12-3 or TRBV12-4 with TRBJ1-1; possible D gene TRBD1, 5 bases. The CDR3 covers 12 residues. Trimming shortened V by 5 bases and J by 11 bases, and 15 bases separated the two germline ends. The CDR3 loop reads CASSGGGPGAFF. The CDR3 DNA is TGTGCCAGCAGTGGGGGAGGCCCGGGGGCTTTCTTT.

With regard to this clonotype: Given a much more abundant clone one base away, this may be a read error. CDR3 region: CASSFGQSYGQYF. The DNA of the CDR3 is TGTGCCAGCAGTTTCGGACAGTCCTACGGGCAGTACTTC. The chain is built from TRBV27 and TRBJ2-7, with D perhaps matching TRBD1 (6 bases). CDR1 is MNHEY, CDR2 SMNVEV, per germline (reference sequence). The CDR3 sequence is 13 residues long.

This clonotype occurred a few times. The CDR3 is CASTRHTLNTEAFF. DNA of the CDR3: TGTGCCAGCACTCGACACACCCTGAACACTGAAGCTTTCTTT. The chain is built from TRBV6-5 and TRBJ1-1, with D unresolved. This CDR3 has 14 amino acids. Germline CDR1 is MNHEY and CDR2 is SVGAGI. Trimming left V 7 bases short and J 0 bases short, with 12 bases between.

The V and J genes are TRBV7-9 and TRBJ1-1; tentatively, D is TRBD1 (6 bases). In germline, CDR1 is SEHNR, CDR2 FQNEAQ (reference sequence). The V end lost 0 bases, the J end lost 3 bases, and 17 bases lay between the germline ends. The CDR3 consists of 17 residues. CDR3 amino acids: CASSLAYTGSEDTEAFF. CDR3 coding DNA: TGTGCCAGCAGCTTAGCGTACACAGGGTCGGAGGACACTGAAGCTTTCTTT.

The CDR3 sequence: CASSPPTGQDYEQYF. In nucleotides, the CDR3 is TGTGCCAGCTCACCACCAACCGGACAGGACTACGAGCAGTACTTC. V is TRBV18 and J is TRBJ2-7, with TRBD1 matching 7 bases. Germline V gives CDR1 KGHSH, CDR2 LQKENI. After removal of 0 bases from V and 3 bases from J, the junction contained 5 bases not matched to a gene. The CDR3 totals 15 residues.

Only a few counts were recorded for this clonotype. This chain uses TRBV20-1 with TRBJ2-1; 7 nucleotides align to TRBD2. CDR1 and CDR2 (germline): DFQATT, SNEGSKA (reference sequence). V lost 3 bases to trimming and J lost 4 bases; unmatched junction nucleotides: 15. There are 17 residues in the CDR3. The CDR3 is CSASLWRAGVGYNEQFF. CDR3 coding DNA: TGCAGTGCTAGCCTATGGCGGGCGGGAGTAGGGTACAATGAGCAGTTCTTC.

The chain employs TRBV29-1 and TRBJ2-1, with a tentative D call TRBD2 (6 bases). The CDR3 totals 12 residues. The V gene's germline CDR1 is SQVTM and CDR2 ANQGSEA. The V gene lost 1 base and the J gene lost 9 bases, with 10 bases spanning the gap. The chain's CDR3 is CSVEAGVTEQFF. CDR3 DNA: TGCAGCGTTGAAGCGGGAGTGACTGAGCAGTTCTTC.

Comments on this clonotype: This probably arose from a read error, given a far larger clone one base away. The rearrangement uses TRBV18 and TRBJ2-5; D uncertain. The DNA end favors TRBJ2-1, so the J call may be wrong. The CDR3 is 12 amino acids. In germline, CDR1 is KGHSH, CDR2 LQKENI. DNA of the CDR3: TGTGCCAGCTCACCACAGCAAGAGACCCAGTTCTTC. Translated, it gives CASSPQQETQFF.

A few counts support this clonotype. The V and J genes are TRBV7-2 and TRBJ2-1; 13 nucleotides align to TRBD2. The junction had 11 bases not matched to a gene; V was cut back by 3 bases and J by 9 bases. This CDR3 has 17 amino acids. Germline V lookup: CDR1 SGHTA, CDR2 FQGNSA. The CDR3 is CASSFRPGLAGDSEQFF. The CDR3 DNA is TGTGCCAGCAGCTTTCGCCCCGGACTAGCGGGAGATAGTGAGCAGTTCTTC.

V is TRBV7-9 and J is TRBJ2-1; the match to TRBD2 covers 10 bases. The germline V gene has CDR1 SEHNR and CDR2 FQNEAQ (reference sequence). The CDR3 is 16 amino acids. J gave up 4 bases and V 2 bases, and 5 bases lay outside the gene matches. The CDR3 bases are TGTGCCAGCAGCTTATCTAGCGGGAGATCTTACAATGAGCAGTTCTTC. Translated, it gives CASSLSSGRSYNEQFF. Full variable domain (missing parts from reference TRBV7-9 and TRBJ2-1): DTGVSQNPRHKITKRGQNVTFRCDPISEHNRLYWYRQTLGQGPEFLTYFQNEAQLEKSRLLSDRFSAERPKGSFSTLEIQRTEQGDSAMYLCASSLSSGRSYNEQFFGPGTRLTVL.

This clonotype was counted once. This chain connects TRBV3-1 to TRBJ2-3; D is undetermined. This CDR3 has 13 residues. Trimming pared 3 bases from V and 8 bases from J, leaving 12 bases between. The V gene's germline CDR1 is LGHDT and CDR2 YNNKEL (reference sequence). CDR3 sequence: CASSQGSDATQYF. CDR3 DNA: TGTGCCAGCAGCCAGGGGTCGGATGCTACGCAGTATTTT.

This chain connects TRBV2 to TRBJ2-5; the match to TRBD1 covers 11 bases. The J call is uncertain, as TRBJ2-1 better fits the DNA end. The length of the CDR3 is 14 residues. The germline V gene has CDR1 SNHLY and CDR2 FYNNEI. The CDR3, as DNA: TGTGCCAGCTCCTCGGACAGGGGGCAAGAGACCCAGTTCTTC. This encodes CASSSDRGQETQFF.

The CDR3 loop is CASSPFYRGNTGELFF. The DNA for the CDR3 is TGCGCCAGCAGCCCCTTTTACAGGGGTAACACCGGGGAGCTGTTTTTT. The V gene is TRBV4-1, the J gene TRBJ2-2, with 7 bases lining up with TRBD1. The CDR3 spans 16 residues. V lost 4 bases, J lost 2 bases, and 7 bases stayed unmatched. Germline loops: CDR1 MGHRA, CDR2 YSYEKL.

This rearrangement joins TRBV27 to TRBJ2-7, with 9 positions matching TRBD2. The CDR3 extends over 14 amino acids. The V and J ends lost 7 bases and 3 bases, in that order; junction bases with no gene match: 7. Germline V gene data show CDR1 as MNHEY and CDR2 as SMNVEV (reference sequence). The chain's CDR3 is CASKRLAGRYEQYF. CDR3 sequence (DNA): TGTGCCAGCAAACGGCTAGCGGGACGCTACGAGCAGTACTTC.

This chain uses TRBV20-1 with TRBJ2-1, with D possibly being TRBD1 or TRBD2 (5 bases each). The germline gives CDR1 DFQATT, CDR2 SNEGSKA (reference sequence). The CDR3 runs 15 residues. Trimming shortened V by 6 bases and J by 9 bases, and 24 bases separated the two germline ends. The CDR3 bases are TGCAGTGCAGCTTCCTCCGGGGCGGCCCAGGGTGAGCAGTTCTTC. Amino acid sequence: CSAASSGAAQGEQFF.

This clonotype turned up a few times. This chain connects TRBV6-5 to TRBJ2-3, with D perhaps matching TRBD1 (6 bases). The CDR3 spans 16 residues. From germline, CDR1 is MNHEY and CDR2 SVGAGI. The ends were cut back, 4 bases at V and 6 bases at J, with 20 bases in the middle. The CDR3 is CASSSTGTLTGDTQYF. CDR3 in DNA: TGTGCCAGCAGTTCCACCGGGACCCTAACAGGGGATACGCAGTATTTT.

CDR3 DNA sequence: TGTGCCAGCTATCCCGAGTGGGACAGGGTTTACGAGCAGTACTTC. As protein: CASYPEWDRVYEQYF. The chain combines TRBV2 with TRBJ2-7; the match to TRBD1 covers 9 bases. The CDR3 has 15 residues. Losses at the gene ends were 8 bases for V and 4 bases for J; bases not matched to a gene: 12. From germline, CDR1 is SNHLY and CDR2 FYNNEI.

The V and J genes are TRBV4-1 and TRBJ2-4; the D gene is possibly TRBD1 (5 bases). The J call may not be correct, given that the DNA end is closer to TRBJ2-7. The CDR3 extends over 14 amino acids. CDR1 and CDR2 (germline): MGHRA, YSYEKL. The CDR3 region is CASSLPDRPYEQYF. The CDR3 nucleotides are TGCGCCAGCAGCCTCCCCGACAGACCCTACGAGCAGTACTTC.

The V call is TRBV7-9, the J call TRBJ2-2; D may match TRBD1 or TRBD2 (5 bases each). CDR1 is SEHNR, CDR2 FQNEAQ, per germline (reference sequence). CDR3 length equals 16 residues. Trimming left V 5 bases short and J 1 base short, with 14 bases between. In DNA, the CDR3 is TGTGCCAGCAGCGGGGGTCCGGGCCGGAACACCGGGGAGCTGTTTTTT. Its protein product is CASSGGPGRNTGELFF.

The J gene is TRBJ1-2, the V gene TRBV2; no clear D gene. The V gene lost 4 bases and the J gene lost 4 bases, with 13 bases spanning the gap. Germline loops: CDR1 SNHLY, CDR2 FYNNEI. CDR3 length: 14 residues. CDR3 amino acids: CASSVREGAYGYTF. As DNA, the CDR3 is TGTGCCAGCAGTGTTAGAGAGGGAGCCTATGGCTACACCTTC.

The CDR3 sequence: CASKLGVAGEYYEQYF. The CDR3 DNA sequence: TGTGCCAGCAAGTTGGGCGTAGCGGGGGAGTATTACGAGCAGTACTTC. V gene TRBV2 combines with J gene TRBJ2-5, with 9 bases identical to TRBD2. The DNA end is a closer match to TRBJ2-7, so the J assignment may be wrong. The CDR3 length is 16 residues. The V gene's germline CDR1 is SNHLY and CDR2 FYNNEI.

This clonotype was detected many times. The V call is TRBV29-1, the J call TRBJ2-7; no clear D. The CDR3 length is 13 residues. V was clipped by 1 base and J by 3 bases, with 10 bases between them. Germline-derived CDR1 and CDR2 are SQVTM and ANQGSEA. CDR3 loop: CSVEAPGIYEQYF. CDR3 nucleotides: TGCAGCGTTGAAGCCCCGGGCATCTACGAGCAGTACTTC.

The V call is TRBV12-3 or TRBV12-4, the J call TRBJ2-1, with 8 bases that match TRBD2. J was trimmed by 0 bases and V by 6 bases; bases with no gene match: 10. The CDR3 is 17 residues long. The CDR3 loop is CASSAGGGLSSYNEQFF. In DNA, the CDR3 is TGTGCCAGCAGCGCCGGGGGGGGATTGAGCTCCTACAATGAGCAGTTCTTC.

This clonotype came up many times. The chain couples TRBV6-5 to TRBJ1-4; TRBD1 agrees at 7 bases. Per germline, CDR1 MNHEY and CDR2 SVGAGI. The CDR3 length is 14 residues. The J segment lost 5 bases and the V segment lost 5 bases, leaving 5 bases of the junction unmatched. CDR3 DNA sequence: TGTGCCAGCAGTGAACAGGGGTTGAATGAAAAACTGTTTTTT. Translation: CASSEQGLNEKLFF.

This clonotype appeared a few times. The chain has TRBV7-9 and TRBJ2-1, with D possibly matching TRBD1 (6 bases). Trimming stripped 5 bases from V and 10 bases from J, with 12 bases between. Germline V gene sequence: CDR1 SEHNR, CDR2 FQNEAQ (reference sequence). The CDR3 has 12 amino acids. CDR3 DNA sequence: TGTGCCAGCAGCCCGGGACACCCGGAGCAGTTCTTC. Its protein is CASSPGHPEQFF.

V usage is TRBV18 and J usage is TRBJ2-7; D possibly corresponds to TRBD1 (6 bases). This CDR3 is 15 amino acids long. V lost 4 bases and J lost 4, with 17 bases in between. CDR1 is KGHSH, CDR2 LQKENI, per germline. The CDR3 DNA is TGTGCCAGCTCACGGGGGACACTCTCCCAATACGAGCAGTACTTC. Its translation is CASSRGTLSQYEQYF.

The V gene is TRBV27, the J gene TRBJ2-1; D might be TRBD2 (8 bases). Germline-derived CDR1 and CDR2 are MNHEY and SMNVEV (reference sequence). The V gene lost 8 bases and the J gene lost 8 bases, with 22 bases spanning the gap. CDR3 length: 15 residues. This CDR3 reads CASQGGRAGDHEQFF. The CDR3 DNA reads as TGTGCCAGCCAGGGGGGACGAGCGGGAGATCATGAGCAGTTCTTC.